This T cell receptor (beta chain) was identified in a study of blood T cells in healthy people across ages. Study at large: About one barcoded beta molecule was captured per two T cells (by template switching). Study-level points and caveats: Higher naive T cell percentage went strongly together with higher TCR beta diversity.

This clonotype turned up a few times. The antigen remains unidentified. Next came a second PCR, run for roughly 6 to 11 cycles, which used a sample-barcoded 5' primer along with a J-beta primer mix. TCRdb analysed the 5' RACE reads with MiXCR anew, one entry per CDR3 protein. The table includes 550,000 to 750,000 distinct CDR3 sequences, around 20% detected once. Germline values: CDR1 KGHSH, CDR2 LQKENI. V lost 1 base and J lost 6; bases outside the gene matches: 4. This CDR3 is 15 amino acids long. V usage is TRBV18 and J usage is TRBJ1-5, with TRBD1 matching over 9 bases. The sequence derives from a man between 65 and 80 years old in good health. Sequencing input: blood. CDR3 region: CASSPRDRDTQPQHF. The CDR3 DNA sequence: TGTGCCAGCTCACCACGGGACAGGGATACTCAGCCCCAGCATTTT. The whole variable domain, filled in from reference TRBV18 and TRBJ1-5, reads NAGVMQNPRHLVRRRGQEARLRCSPMKGHSHVYWYRQLPEEGLKFMVYLQKENIIDESGMPKERFSAEFPKEGPSILRIQQVVRGDSAAYFCASSPRDRDTQPQHFGDGTRLSIL.